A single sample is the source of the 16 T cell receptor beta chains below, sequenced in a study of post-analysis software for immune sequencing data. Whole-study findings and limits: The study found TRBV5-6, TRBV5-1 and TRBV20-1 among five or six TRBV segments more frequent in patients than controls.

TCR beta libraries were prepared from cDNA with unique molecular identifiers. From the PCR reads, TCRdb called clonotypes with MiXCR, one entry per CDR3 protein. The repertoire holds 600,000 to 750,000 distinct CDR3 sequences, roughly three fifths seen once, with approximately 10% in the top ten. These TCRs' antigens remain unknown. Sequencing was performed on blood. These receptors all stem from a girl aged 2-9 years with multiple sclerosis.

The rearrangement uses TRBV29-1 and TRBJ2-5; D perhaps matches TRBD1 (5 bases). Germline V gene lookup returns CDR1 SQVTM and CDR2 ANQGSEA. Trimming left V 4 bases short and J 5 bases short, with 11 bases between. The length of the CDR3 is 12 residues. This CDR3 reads CSVGFQGETQYF. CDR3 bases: TGCAGCGTTGGGTTCCAGGGCGAGACCCAGTACTTC.

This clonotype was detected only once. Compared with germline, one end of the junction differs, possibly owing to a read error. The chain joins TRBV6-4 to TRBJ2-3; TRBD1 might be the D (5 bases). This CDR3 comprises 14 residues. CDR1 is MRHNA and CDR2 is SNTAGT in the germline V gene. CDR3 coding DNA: TGTACCAGCAGTGACTCGGCAGGGCGCGATACGCAGTATTTT. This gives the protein CTSSDSAGRDTQYF.

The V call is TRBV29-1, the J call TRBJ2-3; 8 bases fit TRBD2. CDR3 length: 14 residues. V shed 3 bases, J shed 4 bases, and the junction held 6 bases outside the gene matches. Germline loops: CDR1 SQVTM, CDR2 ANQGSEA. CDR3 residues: CSVDGTRFPDTQYF. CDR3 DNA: TGCAGCGTTGATGGGACTAGGTTTCCAGATACGCAGTATTTT.

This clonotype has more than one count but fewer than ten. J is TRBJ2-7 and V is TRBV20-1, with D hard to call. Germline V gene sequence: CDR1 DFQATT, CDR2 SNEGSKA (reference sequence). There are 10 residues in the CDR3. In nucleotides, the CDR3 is TGCAGCCAGATCCTAGGGCAGCAGTACTTC. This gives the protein CSQILGQQYF.

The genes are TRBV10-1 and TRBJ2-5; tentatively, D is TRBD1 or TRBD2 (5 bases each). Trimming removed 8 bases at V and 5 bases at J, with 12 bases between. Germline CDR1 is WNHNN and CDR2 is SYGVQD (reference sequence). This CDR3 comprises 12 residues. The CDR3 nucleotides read TGCGCCAGCGGGACCAGTTGGGAGACCCAGTACTTC. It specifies CASGTSWETQYF.

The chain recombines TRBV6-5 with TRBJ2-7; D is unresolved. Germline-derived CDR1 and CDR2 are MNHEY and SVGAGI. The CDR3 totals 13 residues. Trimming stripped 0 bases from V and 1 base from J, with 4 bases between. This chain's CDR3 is CASSYSLSYEQYF. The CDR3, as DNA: TGTGCCAGCAGTTACTCGCTTTCCTACGAGCAGTACTTC.

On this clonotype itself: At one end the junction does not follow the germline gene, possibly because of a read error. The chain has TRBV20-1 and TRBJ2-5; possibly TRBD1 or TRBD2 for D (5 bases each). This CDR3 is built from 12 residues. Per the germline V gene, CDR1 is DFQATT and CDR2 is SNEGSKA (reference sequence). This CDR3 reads CGAILGAETQYF. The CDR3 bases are TGCGGTGCTATCCTCGGGGCGGAGACCCAGTACTTC.

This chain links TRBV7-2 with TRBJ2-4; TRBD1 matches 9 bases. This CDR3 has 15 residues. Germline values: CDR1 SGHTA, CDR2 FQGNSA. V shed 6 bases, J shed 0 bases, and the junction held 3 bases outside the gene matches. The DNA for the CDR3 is TGTGCCAGCAGTACAGGGGGCCTAGCCAAAAACATTCAGTACTTC. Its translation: CASSTGGLAKNIQYF.

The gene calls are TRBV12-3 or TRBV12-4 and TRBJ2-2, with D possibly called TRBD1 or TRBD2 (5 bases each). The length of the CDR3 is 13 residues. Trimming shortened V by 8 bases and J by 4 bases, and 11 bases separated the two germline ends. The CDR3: CASRGPSTGELFF. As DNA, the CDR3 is TGTGCCAGCCGGGGACCGAGCACCGGGGAGCTGTTTTTT.

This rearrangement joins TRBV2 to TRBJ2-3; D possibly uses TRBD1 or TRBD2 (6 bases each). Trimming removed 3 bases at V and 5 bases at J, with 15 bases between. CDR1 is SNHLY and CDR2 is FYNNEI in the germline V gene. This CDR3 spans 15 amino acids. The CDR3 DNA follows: TGTGCCAGCAGTGATGGGGGGCAGGGAGGAGATACGCAGTATTTT. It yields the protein CASSDGGQGGDTQYF.

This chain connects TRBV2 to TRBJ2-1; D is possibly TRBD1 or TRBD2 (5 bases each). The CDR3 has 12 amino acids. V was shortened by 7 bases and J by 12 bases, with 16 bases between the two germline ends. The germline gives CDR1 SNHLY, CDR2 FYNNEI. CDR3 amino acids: CASKGVGVGQFF. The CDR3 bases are TGTGCCAGCAAGGGAGTGGGGGTAGGGCAGTTCTTC. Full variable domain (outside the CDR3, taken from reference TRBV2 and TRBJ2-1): EPEVTQTPSHQVTQMGQEVILRCVPISNHLYFYWYRQILGQKVEFLVSFYNNEISEKSEIFDDQFSVERPDGSNFTLKIRSTKLEDSAMYFCASKGVGVGQFFGPGTRLTVL.

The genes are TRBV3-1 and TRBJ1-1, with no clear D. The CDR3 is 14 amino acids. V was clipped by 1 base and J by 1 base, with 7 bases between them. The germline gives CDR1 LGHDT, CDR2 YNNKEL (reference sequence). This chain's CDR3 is CASSQGGWNTEAFF. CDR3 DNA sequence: TGTGCCAGCAGCCAAGGCGGTTGGAACACTGAAGCTTTCTTT.

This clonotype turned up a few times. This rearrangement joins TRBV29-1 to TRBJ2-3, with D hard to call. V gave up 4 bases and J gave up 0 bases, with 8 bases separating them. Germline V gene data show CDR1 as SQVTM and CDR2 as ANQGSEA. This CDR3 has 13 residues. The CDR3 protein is CSVGRASTDTQYF. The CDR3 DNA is TGCAGCGTTGGAAGGGCTAGCACAGATACGCAGTATTTT.

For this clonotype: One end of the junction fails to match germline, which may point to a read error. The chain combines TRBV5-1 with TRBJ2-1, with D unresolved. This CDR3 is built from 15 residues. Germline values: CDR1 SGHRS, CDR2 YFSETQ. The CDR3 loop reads CAGSLGSGYGNEQFF. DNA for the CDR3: TGCGCCGGCAGCTTGGGGTCCGGGTACGGTAATGAGCAGTTCTTC.

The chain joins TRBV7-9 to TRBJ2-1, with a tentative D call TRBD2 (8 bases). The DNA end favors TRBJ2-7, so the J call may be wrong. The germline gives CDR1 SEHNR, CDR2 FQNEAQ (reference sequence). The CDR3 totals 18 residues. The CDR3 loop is CASSLVQGRLAGNNEQYF. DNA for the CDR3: TGTGCCAGCAGCTTAGTACAGGGGCGGCTAGCGGGCAACAATGAGCAGTACTTC.

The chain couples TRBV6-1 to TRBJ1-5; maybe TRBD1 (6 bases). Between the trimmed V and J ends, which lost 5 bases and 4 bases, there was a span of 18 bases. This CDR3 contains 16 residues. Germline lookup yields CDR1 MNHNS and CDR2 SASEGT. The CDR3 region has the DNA TGTGCCAGCAGTCCGACCCAGGGAGGGGGAAATCAGCCCCAGCATTTT. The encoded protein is CASSPTQGGGNQPQHF.